Listed here are 6 T cell receptor beta chains from one sample, sequenced in a study of T cells in Graves' hyperthyroidism and ophthalmopathy. The TCR beta CDR3 regions underwent amplification using RNA transcripts as the source. Researchers ran a first-round RT-PCR on the TCR CDR3 using the HTBI primer set. Each CDR3 protein gets one entry after TCRdb re-called the multiplex PCR reads with MiXCR. The sample contains 730,000 or so distinct CDR3 sequences, around 19% of which appear only once. Source material: blood. These receptors were taken from a woman in her fifties or sixties with Graves' hyperthyroidism that later progressed to Graves' ophthalmopathy.

This clonotype was picked up a small number of times. One end of the junction varies from germline; a read error may be responsible. This chain uses TRBV15 with TRBJ1-5; TRBD1 is a possible D gene (5 bases). The CDR3 extends over 15 amino acids. Germline lookup yields CDR1 LNHNV and CDR2 YYDKDF (reference sequence). CDR3 sequence: CAASRAGRGNQPQHF. The DNA of the CDR3 is TGTGCCGCCAGCAGAGCAGGGAGGGGAAATCAGCCCCAGCATTTT.

This clonotype has a count of ten or more. This rearrangement joins TRBV11-2 to TRBJ1-1; possible D gene TRBD1, 6 bases. V gave up 5 bases and J gave up 10 bases, with 23 bases separating them. This CDR3 spans 15 amino acids. The germline V gene has CDR1 SGHAT and CDR2 FQNNGV. Written as DNA, the CDR3 is TGTGCCAGCAGCCCAATGGGGGGGCCTGGTAGTGGAGCTTTCTTT. Residues: CASSPMGGPGSGAFF.

The table lists this clonotype with many counts. V gene TRBV20-1 combines with J gene TRBJ1-1, with 8 bases lining up with TRBD1. The V segment lost 5 bases and the J segment 7 bases; nucleotides outside the gene matches: 12. Germline loops: CDR1 DFQATT, CDR2 SNEGSKA (reference sequence). The CDR3 covers 14 residues. CDR3 coding DNA: TGCAGTGCTGGTAGGTCCCCAGGGGGCAGTGAAGCTTTCTTT. Its protein product is CSAGRSPGGSEAFF.

This clonotype was counted ten times or more. The chain carries TRBV20-1 and TRBJ1-2, with D possibly matching TRBD1 (6 bases). Germline-derived CDR1 and CDR2 are DFQATT and SNEGSKA (reference sequence). The CDR3 consists of 13 residues. V lost 5 bases and J 4 bases, leaving 14 bases between the germline ends. CDR3 DNA: TGCAGTGCTGAGCGGGGGGCTGGCTATGGCTACACCTTC. This encodes CSAERGAGYGYTF.

This clonotype has only a few counts. J is TRBJ1-5 and V is TRBV7-9; perhaps TRBD1 as D (6 bases). CDR1 and CDR2 from the germline V gene are SEHNR and FQNEAQ (reference sequence). V was trimmed by 2 bases and J by 7 bases, leaving 12 bases between them. This CDR3 contains 14 residues. This chain's CDR3 is CASSLPGVPQPQHF. The CDR3 DNA reads as TGTGCCAGCAGCTTACCAGGGGTCCCACAGCCCCAGCATTTT.

This clonotype was recorded at least ten times. One end of the junction does not line up with germline, which may come from a read error. CDR3 DNA: TGTGCCAGCAGCCCCGATGGGAACTCTGAAGCTTTCTTT. Encoded protein: CASSPDGNSEAFF. This chain uses TRBV12-3 or TRBV12-4 with TRBJ1-1; D remains ambiguous. CDR3 length equals 13 residues.